This is a list of T cell receptor beta chains from one sample in a study of blood T cell repertoires in COVID-19. Profiled with immunoSEQ multiplex PCR; TCRdb holds only in-frame clones, not every one. The sample contains approximately 350,000 clones, around 83% of which appear only once. Sequencing was carried out using peripheral blood. These receptors were obtained from a man aged 25-45 years with active or convalescent COVID-19. Each CDR3 is given with its conserved first and last residue. Fields, in order: D gene, J gene, clone size, V gene, CDR3 DNA, CDR3 protein. D genes are given only for firm matches. Some rows mark clone size as missing; the rest say once, few, many or name a class of expanded clone.

d_call: .
j_call: TRBJ2-3
clone_size: .
v_call: TRBV6-2/TRBV6-3
cdr3_nt: TGTGCCAGCAGTTACTCGAACGGGGAGGTCACAGATACGCAGTATTTT
cdr3_aa: CASSYSNGEVTDTQYF

d_call: TRBD1
j_call: TRBJ2-7
clone_size: once
v_call: TRBV27
cdr3_nt: TGTGCCAGCAGTTTAAGGGACAGGGGTCCCTACGAGCAGTACTTC
cdr3_aa: CASSLRDRGPYEQYF

d_call: TRBD2
j_call: TRBJ2-1
clone_size: .
v_call: TRBV7-8
cdr3_nt: TGTGCCAGCAGCTTACTTCCACACCCGGGACTAGCGGGAGGGCCAGGCTACAATGAGCAGTTCTTC
cdr3_aa: CASSLLPHPGLAGGPGYNEQFF

d_call: TRBD2
j_call: TRBJ2-3
clone_size: .
v_call: TRBV11-3
cdr3_nt: TGTGCCAGCAGCCCCGGGACTAGCGGGAGGACAGATACGCAGTATTTT
cdr3_aa: CASSPGTSGRTDTQYF

d_call: .
j_call: TRBJ2-5
clone_size: .
v_call: TRBV4-1
cdr3_nt: TGCGCCAGCAGCCCTACTGGGGGGAGCCAAGAGACCCAGTACTTC
cdr3_aa: CASSPTGGSQETQYF

d_call: TRBD1
j_call: TRBJ1-5
clone_size: .
v_call: TRBV5-8
cdr3_nt: TGTGCCAGCAGCTTGGGGGGACAGGGAATGTCCCAGCCCCAGCATTTT
cdr3_aa: CASSLGGQGMSQPQHF

d_call: TRBD1
j_call: TRBJ2-1
clone_size: few
v_call: TRBV27
cdr3_nt: TGTGCCAGCAGCCGGACAGGGTCTTACAATGAGCAGTTCTTC
cdr3_aa: CASSRTGSYNEQFF

d_call: .
j_call: TRBJ2-1
clone_size: .
v_call: TRBV24-1
cdr3_nt: TGTGCCACCCGGGCCGGGGCCTACAATGAGCAGTTCTTC
cdr3_aa: CATRAGAYNEQFF

d_call: .
j_call: TRBJ1-2
clone_size: few
v_call: TRBV27
cdr3_nt: TGTGCCAGCAGTTTATCGGCAGATTTCTTCTATGGCTACACCTTC
cdr3_aa: CASSLSADFFYGYTF

d_call: TRBD1
j_call: TRBJ1-1
clone_size: .
v_call: TRBV28
cdr3_nt: TGTGCCAGCAGGCCTGTCACCGGGACAGAAAGTTACACTGAAGCTTTCTTT
cdr3_aa: CASRPVTGTESYTEAFF

d_call: .
j_call: TRBJ1-1
clone_size: once
v_call: TRBV2
cdr3_nt: TGTGCCAGCTTCGCGGAGATGAACACTGAAGCTTTCTTT
cdr3_aa: CASFAEMNTEAFF

d_call: .
j_call: TRBJ1-2
clone_size: .
v_call: TRBV30
cdr3_nt: TGTGCCTGGAGTCTAGCCTTTGGCTACACCTTC
cdr3_aa: CAWSLAFGYTF

d_call: .
j_call: TRBJ2-2
clone_size: .
v_call: TRBV24-1
cdr3_nt: TGTGCCACCAGTGATGAGCGCGCCGGGGAGCTGTTTTTT
cdr3_aa: CATSDERAGELFF

d_call: .
j_call: TRBJ1-4
clone_size: .
v_call: TRBV30
cdr3_nt: TGTGCCTGGAGTGTCCTGGGTGCGGCCAATGAAAAACTGTTTTTT
cdr3_aa: CAWSVLGAANEKLFF

d_call: .
j_call: TRBJ1-6
clone_size: .
v_call: TRBV4-1
cdr3_nt: TGCGCCAGCAGCCAAGTCGGGGATTCACCCCTCCACTTT
cdr3_aa: CASSQVGDSPLHF

d_call: .
j_call: TRBJ1-2
clone_size: .
v_call: TRBV24-1
cdr3_nt: TGTGCCACCAGTGGTGCGAGCCATGGCTACACCTTC
cdr3_aa: CATSGASHGYTF

d_call: .
j_call: TRBJ1-5
clone_size: .
v_call: TRBV19
cdr3_nt: TGTGCCAGTAGTATGTCCCCCGACAGTTTTAATCAGCCCCAGCATTTT
cdr3_aa: CASSMSPDSFNQPQHF

d_call: .
j_call: TRBJ2-1
clone_size: .
v_call: TRBV9
cdr3_nt: TGTGCCAGCAGCCCCCATTGGGCGGGGAACTTCAAATTTAGCTCCTACAATGAGCAGTTCTTC
cdr3_aa: CASSPHWAGNFKFSSYNEQFF

d_call: TRBD2
j_call: TRBJ2-3
clone_size: .
v_call: TRBV10-3
cdr3_nt: TGTGCCATCAGTGAGTCGAGACTAGCGGGGGGCCTTAGCACAGATACGCAGTATTTT
cdr3_aa: CAISESRLAGGLSTDTQYF

d_call: .
j_call: TRBJ2-7
clone_size: .
v_call: TRBV5-1
cdr3_nt: TGCGCCAGCAGCCCGCAGGCCTCGAGCTCCTACGAGCAGTACTTC
cdr3_aa: CASSPQASSSYEQYF

d_call: .
j_call: TRBJ1-4
clone_size: .
v_call: TRBV5-8
cdr3_nt: TGTGCCAGCAGCTTGTTAGGGGATGAAAAACTGTTTTTT
cdr3_aa: CASSLLGDEKLFF

d_call: .
j_call: TRBJ1-1
clone_size: .
v_call: TRBV12-3/TRBV12-4
cdr3_nt: TGTGCCAGCAGTCGTCTGGGGGGAACTGAAGCTTTCTTT
cdr3_aa: CASSRLGGTEAFF

d_call: .
j_call: TRBJ1-1
clone_size: many
v_call: TRBV27
cdr3_nt: TGTGCCAGCAGTAAACAGGGCGTGGGAATTAACACTGAAGCTTTCTTT
cdr3_aa: CASSKQGVGINTEAFF

d_call: TRBD1
j_call: TRBJ2-3
clone_size: .
v_call: TRBV18
cdr3_nt: TGTGCCAGCTCACGGGACAGGGAAGGCACAGATACGCAGTATTTT
cdr3_aa: CASSRDREGTDTQYF

d_call: TRBD1
j_call: TRBJ1-4
clone_size: .
v_call: TRBV18
cdr3_nt: TGTGCCAGCTCACCCCGACAGGGTACCGATGAAAAACTGTTTTTT
cdr3_aa: CASSPRQGTDEKLFF

d_call: TRBD1
j_call: TRBJ2-6
clone_size: .
v_call: TRBV24-1
cdr3_nt: TGTGCCACCAGTGATTCCCGGGACAGGTACTCTGGGGCCAACGTCCTGACTTTC
cdr3_aa: CATSDSRDRYSGANVLTF

d_call: TRBD1
j_call: TRBJ2-1
clone_size: .
v_call: TRBV5-5
cdr3_nt: TGTGCCAGCAGCTTGGTGGGACAGGGGACCAATGAGCAGTTCTTC
cdr3_aa: CASSLVGQGTNEQFF

d_call: .
j_call: TRBJ2-1
clone_size: .
v_call: TRBV10-1
cdr3_nt: TGCGCCATGGAGCTGGCGGGGCGCAATGAGCAGTTCTTC
cdr3_aa: CAMELAGRNEQFF

d_call: .
j_call: TRBJ2-2
clone_size: .
v_call: TRBV9
cdr3_nt: TGTGCCAGCAGCCCCCCGGGACTGAACACCGGGGAGCTGTTTTTT
cdr3_aa: CASSPPGLNTGELFF

d_call: .
j_call: TRBJ2-2
clone_size: .
v_call: TRBV2
cdr3_nt: TGTGCCAGCAGTGACGCCAGGGCTACCGGGGAGCTGTTTTTT
cdr3_aa: CASSDARATGELFF

d_call: TRBD1
j_call: TRBJ2-7
clone_size: .
v_call: TRBV7-9
cdr3_nt: TGTGCCAGCAGCTTAGAGGACAGGAGACGGTACTTC
cdr3_aa: CASSLEDRRRYF

d_call: TRBD2
j_call: TRBJ2-3
clone_size: .
v_call: TRBV7-6
cdr3_nt: TGTGCCAGCAGCCCCCGGACTAGCAGGTTCACAGATACGCAGTATTTT
cdr3_aa: CASSPRTSRFTDTQYF

d_call: .
j_call: TRBJ2-1
clone_size: .
v_call: TRBV7-2
cdr3_nt: TGTGCCAGCAGCTCTCCTCAGGGGCGCTCCTACAATGAGCAGTTCTTC
cdr3_aa: CASSSPQGRSYNEQFF

d_call: TRBD2
j_call: TRBJ2-1
clone_size: once
v_call: TRBV5-4
cdr3_nt: TGTGCCAGCAGCAGGGACTACTACAATGAGCAGTTCTTC
cdr3_aa: CASSRDYYNEQFF

d_call: .
j_call: TRBJ2-5
clone_size: .
v_call: TRBV3-1/TRBV3-2
cdr3_nt: TGTGCCAGCAGCCAAAGCCGGGAGACCCAGTACTTC
cdr3_aa: CASSQSRETQYF

d_call: TRBD1
j_call: TRBJ1-3
clone_size: .
v_call: TRBV6-5
cdr3_nt: TGTGCCAGCAGTACAGGGGGAACCTCTGGAAACACCATATATTTT
cdr3_aa: CASSTGGTSGNTIYF

d_call: .
j_call: TRBJ1-4
clone_size: few
v_call: TRBV7-2
cdr3_nt: TGTGCCAGCAGCTTACGGGTACGGGAAAAACTGTTTTTT
cdr3_aa: CASSLRVREKLFF

d_call: TRBD1
j_call: TRBJ2-6
clone_size: .
v_call: TRBV19
cdr3_nt: TGTGCCAGTAGTATAAATCCGACAGGGGCCGGGGCCAACGTCCTGACTTTC
cdr3_aa: CASSINPTGAGANVLTF

d_call: .
j_call: TRBJ2-1
clone_size: many
v_call: TRBV4-3
cdr3_nt: TGCGCCAGCAGCCAAGTTTCGGGTAGCGAGGGCGATGAGCAGTTCTTC
cdr3_aa: CASSQVSGSEGDEQFF

d_call: .
j_call: TRBJ1-2
clone_size: once
v_call: TRBV6-2/TRBV6-3
cdr3_nt: TGTGCCAGCAGTTCTCGACTTGGCTACACCTTC
cdr3_aa: CASSSRLGYTF

d_call: .
j_call: TRBJ2-2
clone_size: few
v_call: TRBV11-3
cdr3_nt: TGTGCCAGCAGCACCGGGACCGGGGAGCTGTTTTTT
cdr3_aa: CASSTGTGELFF

d_call: .
j_call: TRBJ2-3
clone_size: once
v_call: TRBV3-1/TRBV3-2
cdr3_nt: TGTGCCAGCAGTCAACAGGGTTCGTTCGCAGATACGCAGTATTTT
cdr3_aa: CASSQQGSFADTQYF

d_call: TRBD2
j_call: TRBJ2-3
clone_size: .
v_call: TRBV4-1
cdr3_nt: TGCGCCAGCAGCCGCCAATCCGGGACTAGCGGGAGAGGGGATACGCAGTATTTT
cdr3_aa: CASSRQSGTSGRGDTQYF

d_call: .
j_call: TRBJ1-3
clone_size: .
v_call: TRBV5-1
cdr3_nt: TGCGCCAGCAGCCCTGGGACTTTGAGGGGAAACACCATATATTTT
cdr3_aa: CASSPGTLRGNTIYF

d_call: TRBD2
j_call: TRBJ2-1
clone_size: .
v_call: TRBV5-4
cdr3_nt: TGTGCCAGCAGTCACCCGACTAGCGGGAGCGGTGAGCAGTTCTTC
cdr3_aa: CASSHPTSGSGEQFF

d_call: .
j_call: TRBJ2-1
clone_size: .
v_call: TRBV6-5
cdr3_nt: TGTGCCAGCAGTTACGGCCGGAGCTTAAATGAGCAGTTCTTC
cdr3_aa: CASSYGRSLNEQFF

d_call: TRBD1
j_call: TRBJ1-1
clone_size: .
v_call: TRBV7-3
cdr3_nt: TGTGCCAGCAGCTTACCTACTACCGGACAGGCGAACACTGAAGCTTTCTTT
cdr3_aa: CASSLPTTGQANTEAFF

d_call: TRBD1
j_call: TRBJ1-2
clone_size: .
v_call: TRBV7-8
cdr3_nt: TGTGCCAGCAGCTCCAGGGACAGATTTAACTATGGCTACACCTTC
cdr3_aa: CASSSRDRFNYGYTF

d_call: TRBD2
j_call: TRBJ2-7
clone_size: .
v_call: TRBV6-1
cdr3_nt: TGTGCCAGCAGTGAAGCCCGACTAGCGGGAACCGAGCAGTACTTC
cdr3_aa: CASSEARLAGTEQYF

d_call: .
j_call: TRBJ2-1
clone_size: .
v_call: TRBV10-1
cdr3_nt: TGCGCCAGCAGTGAGTCGCGGCTAGTGAGAGAGCAGTTCTTC
cdr3_aa: CASSESRLVREQFF